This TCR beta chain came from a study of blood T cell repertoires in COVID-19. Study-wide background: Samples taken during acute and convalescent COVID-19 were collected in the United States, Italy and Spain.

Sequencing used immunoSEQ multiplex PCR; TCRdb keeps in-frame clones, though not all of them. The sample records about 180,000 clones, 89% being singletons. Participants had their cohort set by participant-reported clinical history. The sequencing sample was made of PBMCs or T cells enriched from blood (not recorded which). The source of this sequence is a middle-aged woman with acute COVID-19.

This chain's CDR3 is CASSPQGTDTQYF. The CDR3 bases are TGTGCCAGCTCACCTCAGGGCACAGATACGCAGTATTTT. The chain is built from TRBV18 and TRBJ2-3, with no clear D. Trimming pared 3 bases from V and 1 base from J, leaving 5 bases between. This CDR3 region has 13 residues. In germline, CDR1 is KGHSH, CDR2 LQKENI.